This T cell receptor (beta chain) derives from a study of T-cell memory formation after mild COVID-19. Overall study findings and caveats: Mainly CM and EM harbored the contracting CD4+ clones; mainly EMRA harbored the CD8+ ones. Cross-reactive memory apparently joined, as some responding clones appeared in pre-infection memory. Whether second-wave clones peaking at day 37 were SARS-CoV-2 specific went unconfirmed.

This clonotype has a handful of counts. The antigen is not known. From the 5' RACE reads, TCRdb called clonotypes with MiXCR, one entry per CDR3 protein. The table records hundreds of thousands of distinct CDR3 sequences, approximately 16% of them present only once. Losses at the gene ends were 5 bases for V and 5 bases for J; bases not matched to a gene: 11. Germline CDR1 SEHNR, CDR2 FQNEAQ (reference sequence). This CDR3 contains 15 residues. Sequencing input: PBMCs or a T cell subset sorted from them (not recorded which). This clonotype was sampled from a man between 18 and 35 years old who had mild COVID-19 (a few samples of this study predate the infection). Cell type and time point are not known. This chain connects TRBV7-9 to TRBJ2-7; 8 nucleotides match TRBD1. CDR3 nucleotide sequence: TGTGCCAGCAGCGTACCGGGACAGGTTTTTGACGAGCAGTACTTC. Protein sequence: CASSVPGQVFDEQYF.